What follows are 5 T cell receptor beta chains derived from one specimen sequenced in a study of T cells after yellow fever vaccination (dated by TCRdb to about 2019). Taken with the paper, the label for treatment or condition translates to: live attenuated yellow fever vaccine strain. The library relied on 5' RACE. The instrument given in TCRdb is Illumina HiSeq 2500. The public reads were quality trimmed at Q25 with fastp and then assembled into clones with MiXCR by TCRdb, keeping productive beta chains. CDR3 protein duplicates are merged, each entry listing the most common genes and DNA. Here the sample has a few hundred thousand distinct CDR3 sequences; less than 9.5% occur a single time. Approximately 18% of the sample is held by the ten biggest clonotypes. The sample here was PBMCs, taken about 41 days after the first yellow fever vaccination. These receptor sequences come from a man between 18 and 29 years old who received the YFV17D yellow fever vaccine.

This clonotype was seen a handful of times. The V and J genes are TRBV20-1 and TRBJ1-1, with D unresolved. The CDR3 contains 13 residues. Germline V gene lookup returns CDR1 DFQATT and CDR2 SNEGSKA (reference sequence). Trimming stripped 6 bases from V and 0 bases from J, with 11 bases between. CDR3 loop: CSAPKTMNTEAFF. CDR3 in DNA: TGCAGTGCACCGAAGACGATGAACACTGAAGCTTTCTTT.

This clonotype was seen more than once but under ten times. V is TRBV2 and J is TRBJ2-7; D unclear. This CDR3 is built from 12 residues. V was shortened by 7 bases and J by 4 bases, with 11 bases between the two germline ends. Germline V gene data show CDR1 as SNHLY and CDR2 as FYNNEI. CDR3 nucleotides: TGTGCCAGCACCTGGGCCCGATACGAGCAGTACTTC. Protein product: CASTWARYEQYF.

The V and J genes are TRBV6-2 or TRBV6-3 and TRBJ1-1; a weak D match, TRBD1 (5 bases). This CDR3 has 15 residues. Trimming shortened V by 2 bases and J by 0 bases, and 10 bases separated the two germline ends. Germline loops: CDR1 MNHEY, CDR2 SVGEGT. The CDR3 sequence: CASSYGGIMNTEAFF. In DNA form, the CDR3 reads TGTGCCAGCAGTTACGGGGGGATCATGAACACTGAAGCTTTCTTT.

The rearrangement links TRBV3-1 to TRBJ1-1, with 9 bases that match TRBD1. This CDR3 is 15 amino acids long. From germline, CDR1 is LGHDT and CDR2 YNNKEL (reference sequence). With 4 bases clipped from V and 4 bases from J, the junction kept 7 bases outside the gene matches. The CDR3 sequence is CASSPRQGDRTEAFF. In DNA form, the CDR3 reads TGTGCCAGCAGCCCCCGACAGGGGGACCGCACTGAAGCTTTCTTT.

There are many counts of this clonotype. The chain employs TRBV5-1 and TRBJ2-2; D not certain. Trimming cost V 0 bases and J 4 bases, with 16 bases left between them. Germline V lookup: CDR1 SGHRS, CDR2 YFSETQ. CDR3 length equals 17 residues. The CDR3 here is CASSLARSGRSTGELFF. CDR3 in DNA: TGCGCCAGCAGCTTGGCGCGTAGTGGCAGGAGCACCGGGGAGCTGTTTTTT.